This T cell receptor (beta chain) was found in a study of T cell responses to AZD1222 COVID-19 vaccine. Clones were sequenced by immunoSEQ multiplex PCR, and TCRdb holds only the in-frame ones, with some missing. This table holds fewer than 110,000 clones, approximately 89% found once. Of note for this clone: No antigen is known for it.

Germline V gives CDR1 SGHRS, CDR2 YFSETQ. V lost 5 bases and J 6 bases, leaving 17 bases between the germline ends. The CDR3 loop spans 15 amino acids. Findings of the study overall: Baseline serology detected seropositivity in only six or seven AZD1222 recipients. Two AZD1222 doses significantly raised spike-specific TCR breadth and depth over controls. Reportedly, nearly half of unique spike TCRs recognized epitopes outside B.1.351/B.1.1.7 mutations. Along spike, vaccine-associated CD4 TCRs were found throughout, with dominance at 160-218 and 743-854.

The rearrangement links TRBV5-1 to TRBJ1-4; D call uncertain. Specimen: peripheral blood, collected on day 0 of AZD1222 vaccination. The receptor was isolated from an adult in good health. The CDR3 nucleotides are TGCGCCAGCAGACCGGGGTTCGGGGAGGATGAAAAACTGTTTTTT. Its translation is CASRPGFGEDEKLFF.